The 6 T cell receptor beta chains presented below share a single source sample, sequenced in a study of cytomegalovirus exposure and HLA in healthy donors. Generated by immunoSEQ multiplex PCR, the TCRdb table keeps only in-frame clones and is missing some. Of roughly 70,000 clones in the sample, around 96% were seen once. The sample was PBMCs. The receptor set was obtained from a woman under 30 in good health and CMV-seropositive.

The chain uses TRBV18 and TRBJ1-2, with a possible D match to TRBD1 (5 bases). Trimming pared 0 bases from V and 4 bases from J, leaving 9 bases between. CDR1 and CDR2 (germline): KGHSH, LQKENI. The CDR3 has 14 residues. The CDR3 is CASSPPGDGYGYTF. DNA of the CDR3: TGTGCCAGCTCACCACCAGGGGATGGCTATGGCTACACCTTC.

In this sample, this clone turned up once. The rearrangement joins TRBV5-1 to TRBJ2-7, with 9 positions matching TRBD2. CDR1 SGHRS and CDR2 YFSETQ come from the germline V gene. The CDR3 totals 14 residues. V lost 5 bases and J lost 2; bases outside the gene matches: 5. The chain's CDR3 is CASRTGTSTYEQYF. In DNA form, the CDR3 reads TGCGCCAGCAGGACCGGGACTAGCACCTACGAGCAGTACTTC.

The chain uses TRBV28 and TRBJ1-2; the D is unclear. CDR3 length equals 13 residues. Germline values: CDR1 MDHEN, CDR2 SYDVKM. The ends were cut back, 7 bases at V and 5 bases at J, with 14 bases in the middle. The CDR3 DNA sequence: TGTGCCAGCAATTCAGGCACCATTTATGGCTACACCTTC. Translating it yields CASNSGTIYGYTF.

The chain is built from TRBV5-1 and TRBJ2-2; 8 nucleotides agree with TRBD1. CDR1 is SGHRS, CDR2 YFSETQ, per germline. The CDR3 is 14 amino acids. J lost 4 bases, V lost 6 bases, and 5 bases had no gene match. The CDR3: CASTGGVGTGELFF. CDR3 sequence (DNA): TGCGCCAGCACAGGGGGCGTCGGCACCGGGGAGCTGTTTTTT.

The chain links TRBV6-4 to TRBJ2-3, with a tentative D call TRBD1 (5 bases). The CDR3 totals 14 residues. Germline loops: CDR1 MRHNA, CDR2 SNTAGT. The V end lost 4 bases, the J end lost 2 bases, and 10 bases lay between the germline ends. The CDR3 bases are TGTGCCAGCAGTGGCCAGGGTGACACAGATACGCAGTATTTT. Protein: CASSGQGDTDTQYF.

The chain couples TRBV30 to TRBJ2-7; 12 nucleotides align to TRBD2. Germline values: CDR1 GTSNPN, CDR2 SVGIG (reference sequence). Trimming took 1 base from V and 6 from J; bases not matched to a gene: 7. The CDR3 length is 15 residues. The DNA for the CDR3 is TGTGCCTGGAGTGGGACTAGCGGGATCCAAGGCGAGCAGTACTTC. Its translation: CAWSGTSGIQGEQYF. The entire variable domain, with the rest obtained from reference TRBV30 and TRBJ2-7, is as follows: SQTIHQWPATLVQPVGSPLSLECTVEGTSNPNLYWYRQAAGRGLQLLFYSVGIGQISSEVPQNLSASRPQDRQFILSSKKLLLSDSGFYLCAWSGTSGIQGEQYFGPGTRLTVT.